This T cell receptor (beta chain) was sequenced in a study of cytomegalovirus exposure and HLA in healthy donors. This clone showed up just once. Its antigen is still unknown. 60 Vbeta and 13 Jbeta primers were used in PCR. This table comes from immunoSEQ multiplex PCR, and its TCRdb copy is limited to in-frame clones, with some not included. The sample has some 110,000 clones, more than 65% seen once. Findings of the study overall: Confirmation in vitro established that a few CMV-associated chains were specific for CMV antigens. Immune exposure data for these donors was limited to CMV serostatus.

The donors comprised healthy bone marrow donors. Unrecorded immune exposures were likely, despite nominal health at sampling. The TCR was taken from a man between 35 and 55 years old in good health and CMV-seropositive. Sequencing was done on a sample of PBMCs.

The CDR3 spells CSVVGQGVINEQFF. CDR3 DNA: TGCAGCGTTGTGGGACAGGGGGTAATAAATGAGCAGTTCTTC. The chain uses TRBV29-1 and TRBJ2-1; TRBD1 matches at 11 bases. The V gene's germline CDR1 is SQVTM and CDR2 ANQGSEA. The CDR3 is 14 residues long. V lost 4 bases, J lost 7 bases, and 6 bases stayed unmatched.